This TCR beta chain was recovered during a study of CD4 and CD8 cells across lung adenocarcinoma regions (dated by TCRdb to between 2017 and 2018). Broadly, across the study: The study examined intratumor heterogeneity of the T cell receptor repertoire by comparing tumor centers with tumor margins.

Trimming at the junction amounts to 3 bases on V and 2 bases on J, and the germline ends lie 5 bases apart. CDR1 MRHNA and CDR2 SNTAGT were looked up in the germline V gene. The CDR3 numbers 13 residues from cysteine through phenylalanine. Just the 39-base CDR3 DNA is kept, in frame starting at base 1. Library generation was performed with PCR. This sample was sequenced with a HiSeq X Ten. TCRdb redid the processing of the public reads, applying fastp at Q25 and MiXCR, and retained in-frame beta chains. A single entry per CDR3 protein holds the most common genes and DNA from its merged rows. This sample gives under 5,000 distinct CDR3 sequences in total; about 60% of them show up just once. Less than 20% of the sample comes from the top ten. The donors were patients who had localized lung adenocarcinoma, which is a subtype of non-small cell lung cancer. Samples were obtained from the margins of localized lung adenocarcinomas. For TCR repertoire analysis, CD4+ T cells from tumor tissue were profiled separately from CD8+ T cells.

As regards this clonotype: Its cognate antigen has yet to be identified. Base qualities are missing; no much larger clone stands one base away.

This TCR derives from a male donor with lung adenocarcinoma. The CD4 and CD8 labels of this study may be unreliable. Source material: CD4+ T cells from the margin of a lung tumor. The intended sense of this specimen's cell subset or site label: tumor margin region. The chain is made from TRBV6-4 and TRBJ2-1; the D gene assignment is ambiguous. The CDR3 has the sequence CASSETTYNEQFF. The base sequence is TGTGCCAGCAGTGAGACAACCTACAATGAGCAGTTCTTC.